This section outlines one T cell receptor (beta chain) sequence together with its context. The germline V gene encodes CDR1 MNHNS and CDR2 SASEGT. This CDR3 contains 16 residues. With 2 bases clipped from V and 4 bases from J, the junction kept 8 bases outside the gene matches. The record originates from a study of OX40 agonist ivuxolimab in advanced cancers. The method was immunoSEQ multiplex PCR; TCRdb's version includes in-frame clones alone and lacks a portion of them. The sample lists 100,000 to 150,000 clones, over 85% occurring once. The chain carries TRBV6-1 and TRBJ2-1, with 7 nucleotides matching TRBD1. The sample consisted of CD4+ or CD8+ T cells sorted from blood, taken in a trial of the OX40 agonist ivuxolimab. This TCR was sampled from an adult with an advanced solid tumor such as melanoma, head and neck, liver or kidney cancer. CDR3 amino acids: CASSESHRGTYNEQFF. The CDR3 DNA reads TGTGCCAGCAGTGAAAGTCACAGGGGTACTTACAATGAGCAGTTCTTC.